A single sample is the source of the 28 T cell receptor beta chains below, sequenced in a study of metastatic and nonmetastatic thyroid tumors. No treatment had been given to any patient before thyroid surgery. With MiXCR, TCRdb reprocessed the PCR reads. The sample lists tens of thousands of clones; approximately 15% were seen once. The sample consisted of blood. These receptors were obtained from a female donor with papillary thyroid cancer or a benign thyroid nodule (not recorded which). Some clones in this sample may be carry-over from other donors' samples.

Notes on this clone: This sequence may be a read error, since a much larger clone differs from it by one base. V and J are TRBV3-1 and TRBJ1-1, with no clear D. V shed 0 bases and J shed 5 bases, with 10 bases lying between them. Germline CDR1 reads LGHDT; CDR2 reads YNNKEL (reference sequence). This CDR3 has 14 residues. The CDR3 DNA is TGTGCCAGCAGCCAAGAGTGGGGTGGGACTGAAGCTTTCTTT. Its translation: CASSQEWGGTEAFF.

The rearrangement uses TRBV5-4 and TRBJ2-1; TRBD1 agrees at 9 bases. V lost 1 base and J lost 3; bases outside the gene matches: 5. Germline loops: CDR1 SGHNT, CDR2 YYREEE (reference sequence). The CDR3 is 16 amino acids. Written as DNA, the CDR3 is TGTGCCAGCAGCTTGTTTGGGACAGGGATCTACAATGAGCAGTTCTTC. It encodes CASSLFGTGIYNEQFF.

This clone has a count of ten or more. The rearrangement joins TRBV30 to TRBJ2-3; 12 positions agree with TRBD2. The CDR3 sequence is 14 residues long. V was pared by 2 bases and J by 8 bases, with 5 bases of the junction left unmatched. The germline V gene has CDR1 GTSNPN and CDR2 SVGIG (reference sequence). CDR3 nucleotides: TGTGCCTGGAGTCTAGCGGGAGGGCTGGGTACGCAGTATTTT. Encoded protein: CAWSLAGGLGTQYF.

The chain employs TRBV6-1 and TRBJ1-2; no reliable D call. Germline values: CDR1 MNHNS, CDR2 SASEGT. This CDR3 contains 13 residues. The V end was cut by 5 bases, the J end by 0 bases, with 7 bases between. The CDR3 here is CASSPRPNYGYTF. The CDR3 DNA sequence: TGTGCCAGCAGTCCCAGGCCTAACTATGGCTACACCTTC.

This clone was detected ten times or more. V and J are TRBV11-2 and TRBJ2-3; D might be TRBD1 (7 bases). V lost 0 bases and J lost 3, with 13 bases in between. The CDR3 has 16 amino acids. Germline V gene sequence: CDR1 SGHAT, CDR2 FQNNGV. The CDR3 DNA follows: TGTGCCAGCAGCTTAGACGGAGCAGGGGGGACAGATACGCAGTATTTT. This codes for CASSLDGAGGTDTQYF.

This rearrangement joins TRBV28 to TRBJ2-7, with 7 nucleotides matching TRBD1. The trim removed 7 bases at V and 3 bases at J, leaving 6 bases unmatched. The CDR3 spans 13 residues. Germline V gene sequence: CDR1 MDHEN, CDR2 SYDVKM. The CDR3 spells CASIGPGGYEQYF. As DNA, the CDR3 is TGTGCCAGCATCGGGCCAGGGGGCTACGAGCAGTACTTC.

The V and J genes are TRBV7-2 and TRBJ2-1, with 7 bases matching TRBD1. CDR3 size: 14 residues. Germline CDR1 and CDR2: SGHTA and FQGNSA. With V trimmed by 2 bases and J by 6 bases, 4 bases remained unmatched. CDR3 sequence reads: CASSLTAGGNEQFF. The DNA for the CDR3 is TGTGCCAGCAGCTTAACGGCAGGGGGCAATGAGCAGTTCTTC.

The V gene is TRBV20-1, the J gene TRBJ2-1; 7 bases line up with TRBD1. Trimming took 7 bases from V and 3 from J; bases not matched to a gene: 12. The CDR3 is 15 residues long. Per the germline V gene, CDR1 is DFQATT and CDR2 is SNEGSKA (reference sequence). The CDR3 loop is CSVPHPGTDYNEQFF. CDR3 DNA: TGCAGTGTTCCCCACCCCGGGACAGACTACAATGAGCAGTTCTTC.

This clone appeared many times. The rearrangement links TRBV7-2 to TRBJ2-7, with TRBD2 identical over 11 bases. This CDR3 has 15 amino acids. V lost 2 bases to trimming and J lost 4 bases; unmatched junction nucleotides: 4. Germline V gene lookup returns CDR1 SGHTA and CDR2 FQGNSA. The CDR3 protein is CASSLSSGRAYEQYF. CDR3 in DNA: TGTGCCAGCAGCTTAAGTAGCGGGAGGGCGTACGAGCAGTACTTC. Variable domain in full (rest from reference TRBV7-2 and TRBJ2-7): GAGVSQSPSNKVTEKGKDVELRCDPISGHTALYWYRQSLGQGLEFLIYFQGNSAPDKSGLPSDRFSAERTGGSVSTLTIQRTQQEDSAVYLCASSLSSGRAYEQYFGPGTRLTVT.

This clone was detected many times. This chain uses TRBV12-3 or TRBV12-4 with TRBJ2-7, with TRBD1 matching over 8 bases. This CDR3 has 15 amino acids. V gave up 6 bases and J gave up 6 bases; unmatched junction bases: 13. CDR3 region: CASRSRTGRFREQYF. DNA for the CDR3: TGTGCCAGCAGATCGAGGACAGGGCGGTTCCGCGAGCAGTACTTC.

The rearrangement links TRBV2 to TRBJ2-3, with 7 bases fitting TRBD2. V trimming: 5 bases; J trimming: 6 bases; junction bases outside the gene matches: 14. Per germline, CDR1 SNHLY and CDR2 FYNNEI. This CDR3 comprises 16 residues. This CDR3 is CASSPSGLVLVDTQYF. In DNA, the CDR3 is TGTGCCAGCAGTCCTTCCGGACTAGTACTTGTGGATACGCAGTATTTT.

In this sample, this clone turned up a few times. The chain joins TRBV19 to TRBJ2-3; D ambiguous. From germline, CDR1 is LNHDA and CDR2 SQIVND (reference sequence). Between the trimmed V and J ends, which lost 0 bases and 4 bases, there was a span of 5 bases. The CDR3 has 13 residues. CDR3: CASSIERADTQYF. The DNA for the CDR3 is TGTGCCAGTAGTATAGAAAGGGCAGATACGCAGTATTTT.

J is TRBJ1-5 and V is TRBV4-1; D is possibly TRBD1 (6 bases). The V and J ends lost 2 bases and 3 bases respectively, with 11 bases between them. Germline CDR1 and CDR2: MGHRA and YSYEKL. This CDR3 region has 15 residues. The CDR3 reads CASSQSTGYNQPQHF. CDR3 nucleotides: TGCGCCAGCAGCCAATCCACAGGGTACAATCAGCCCCAGCATTTT.

This clone was recorded many times. In DNA form, the CDR3 reads TGTGCCAGCAGGGGACAGGTCAATCAGCCCCAGCATTTT. Translating gives CASRGQVNQPQHF. The chain links TRBV6-1 to TRBJ1-5; 8 bases align to TRBD1. Germline CDR1 is MNHNS and CDR2 is SASEGT. This CDR3 has 13 residues. J was trimmed by 3 bases and V by 6 bases; bases with no gene match: 1.

Comment on this clone: Possible read error: a much larger clone is one base away. This CDR3 is CASSQGQGGSFF. CDR3 coding DNA: TGTGCCAGCAGCCAGGGACAGGGTGGATCTTTCTTT. The rearrangement joins TRBV3-1 to TRBJ1-1, with 9 nucleotides matching TRBD1. The CDR3 has 12 residues. Losses at the gene ends were 3 bases for V and 12 bases for J; bases not matched to a gene: 5. Germline V gene data show CDR1 as LGHDT and CDR2 as YNNKEL (reference sequence).

This clone was observed a few times. V usage is TRBV6-1 and J usage is TRBJ2-7, with D perhaps TRBD2 (5 bases). The V end was cut by 7 bases, the J end by 3 bases, with 13 bases between. The CDR3 runs to 13 residues. In germline, CDR1 is MNHNS, CDR2 SASEGT. CDR3 region: CASTKNRGYEQYF. The CDR3, as DNA: TGTGCCAGCACCAAAAACCGGGGCTACGAGCAGTACTTC.

This clone was seen more than once but under ten times. A much more abundant neighbour one base away suggests this may be a read error. This chain uses TRBV4-1 with TRBJ1-2; 7 positions agree with TRBD1. The CDR3 sequence is 14 residues long. J gave up 7 bases and V 7 bases, and 12 bases lay outside the gene matches. Germline values: CDR1 MGHRA, CDR2 YSYEKL. The CDR3 coding sequence is TGCGCCAGCATCTACGCAGGGGGATCGGCTGGCTACACCTTC. As protein: CASIYAGGSAGYTF.

At least ten counts were recorded for this clone. The gene calls are TRBV19 and TRBJ2-7; a weak D match, TRBD1 (6 bases). V was trimmed by 5 bases and J by 2 bases, leaving 16 bases between them. The CDR3 consists of 15 residues. Germline V lookup: CDR1 LNHDA, CDR2 SQIVND (reference sequence). The chain's CDR3 is CASSFRDRLTYEQYF. The CDR3, as DNA: TGTGCCAGTAGTTTCAGAGACAGGCTAACCTACGAGCAGTACTTC. Based on the CDR3 plus reference TRBV19 and TRBJ2-7, the full variable domain is DGGITQSPKYLFRKEGQNVTLSCEQNLNHDAMYWYRQDPGQGLRLIYYSQIVNDFQKGDIAEGYSVSREKKESFPLTVTSAQKNPTAFYLCASSFRDRLTYEQYFGPGTRLTVT.

This clone was recorded at least ten times. The DNA for the CDR3 is TGTGCCAGCAGTTTAGGGACTGATGCTTTATCCTACAATGAGCAGTTCTTC. Translation: CASSLGTDALSYNEQFF. The chain couples TRBV27 to TRBJ2-1; perhaps TRBD2 as D (6 bases). CDR1 and CDR2 (germline): MNHEY, SMNVEV (reference sequence). The ends were cut back, 2 bases at V and 1 base at J, with 15 bases in the middle. The CDR3 is made up of 17 amino acids.

The rearrangement links TRBV5-1 to TRBJ2-7; D is uncertain. The CDR3 is 13 residues long. CDR1 is SGHRS and CDR2 is YFSETQ in the germline V gene. With 2 bases removed from V and 4 bases from J, the gap between germline ends came to 10 bases. The CDR3 bases are TGCGCCAGCAGCTTCGGCTACGGTTACGAGCAGTACTTC. Protein: CASSFGYGYEQYF.

This clone has ten or more counts. The chain recombines TRBV11-2 with TRBJ2-2, with D unclear. Germline loops: CDR1 SGHAT, CDR2 FQNNGV. The germline V and J ends were trimmed by 1 base and 6 bases, with 6 bases remaining between them. This CDR3 has 13 amino acids. This CDR3 reads CASSLVVSGELFF. As DNA, the CDR3 is TGTGCCAGCAGCTTAGTAGTTTCCGGGGAGCTGTTTTTT.

This chain links TRBV4-1 with TRBJ1-2; D unclear. CDR1 is MGHRA and CDR2 is YSYEKL in the germline V gene. V gave up 0 bases and J gave up 0 bases, with 8 bases separating them. The CDR3 spans 15 residues. The CDR3 DNA sequence: TGCGCCAGCAGCCAAGATCATGCGACTAACTATGGCTACACCTTC. This encodes CASSQDHATNYGYTF.

This clone showed up many times. The chain employs TRBV12-3 or TRBV12-4 and TRBJ2-2; 7 nucleotides match TRBD1. J was trimmed by 1 base and V by 7 bases; bases with no gene match: 3. The CDR3 sequence is 14 residues long. This CDR3 reads CASTRTGNTGELFF. Written as DNA, the CDR3 is TGTGCCAGCACCAGGACAGGGAACACCGGGGAGCTGTTTTTT.

The genes are TRBV9 and TRBJ1-1; the D is unclear. Germline V lookup: CDR1 SGDLS, CDR2 YYNGEE. The length of the CDR3 is 12 residues. V was cut by 3 bases and J by 1 base, with 4 bases left in between. The CDR3, as DNA: TGTGCCAGCAGCGGAGGGAACACTGAAGCTTTCTTT. Residues: CASSGGNTEAFF.

This clone was recorded many times. Here the CDR3 DNA reads TGTGCCAGCAGCCCCCTGAGGAGGGAGGGCCGCACCGGGGAGCTGTTTTTT. Its translation: CASSPLRREGRTGELFF. The V call is TRBV9, the J call TRBJ2-2; 7 nucleotides align to TRBD2. The V and J ends lost 4 bases and 4 bases, in that order; junction bases with no gene match: 13. CDR3 length: 17 residues. Germline lookup yields CDR1 SGDLS and CDR2 YYNGEE. Full variable domain (remainder filled in from reference TRBV9 and TRBJ2-2): DSGVTQTPKHLITATGQRVTLRCSPRSGDLSVYWYQQSLDQGLQFLIQYYNGEERAKGNILERFSAQQFPDLHSELNLSSLELGDSALYFCASSPLRREGRTGELFFGEGSRLTVL.

This clone came up many times. This chain uses TRBV30 with TRBJ1-5; D possibly corresponds to TRBD1 (6 bases). This CDR3 has 15 residues. Germline V gene sequence: CDR1 GTSNPN, CDR2 SVGIG (reference sequence). Trimming removed 4 bases at V and 3 bases at J, with 16 bases between. The CDR3 reads CAWTGRGAPNQPQHF. The CDR3 DNA follows: TGTGCCTGGACGGGACGGGGGGCCCCCAATCAGCCCCAGCATTTT.

A word on this clone: The junction shows a germline mismatch at one end, possibly a read error. The rearrangement links TRBV12-3 or TRBV12-4 to TRBJ2-1; the D gene is possibly TRBD2 (6 bases). CDR3 length: 15 amino acids. This CDR3 reads CASSCGGGVYNEHFF. The CDR3 nucleotides are TGTGCCAGCAGTTGTGGTGGCGGGGTCTACAATGAGCATTTCTTC.

As to this clone: The junction does not match germline at one end; this may be a read error. The chain recombines TRBV7-9 with TRBJ2-7; possibly TRBD2 for D (5 bases). From germline, CDR1 is SEHNR and CDR2 FQNEAQ (reference sequence). This CDR3 spans 11 amino acids. The CDR3 sequence is CASSTTGEHYF. CDR3 nucleotides: TGTGCCAGCAGCACTACTGGGGAGCATTACTTC.